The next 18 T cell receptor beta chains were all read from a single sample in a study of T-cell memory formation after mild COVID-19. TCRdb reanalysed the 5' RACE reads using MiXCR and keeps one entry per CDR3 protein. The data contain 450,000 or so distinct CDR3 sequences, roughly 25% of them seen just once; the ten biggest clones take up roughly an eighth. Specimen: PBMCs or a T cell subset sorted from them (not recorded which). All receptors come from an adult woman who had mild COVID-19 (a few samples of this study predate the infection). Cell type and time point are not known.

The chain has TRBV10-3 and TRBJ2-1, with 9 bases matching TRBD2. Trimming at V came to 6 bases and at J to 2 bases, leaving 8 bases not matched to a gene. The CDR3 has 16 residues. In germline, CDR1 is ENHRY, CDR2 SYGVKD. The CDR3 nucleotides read TGTGCCATCAGCTTAGCGGGAGAGGCCCCCTACAATGAGCAGTTCTTC. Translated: CAISLAGEAPYNEQFF.

In nucleotides, the CDR3 is TGTGCCAGCAGTCGTGGCAGAGGCGGGGAGCTGTTTTTT. Protein: CASSRGRGGELFF. V and J are TRBV5-5 and TRBJ2-2; no clear D gene. From germline, CDR1 is SGHKS and CDR2 YYEKEE (reference sequence). V was shortened by 5 bases and J by 7 bases, with 12 bases between the two germline ends. This CDR3 spans 13 amino acids.

CDR3 in amino acids: CASSLWTTETQYF. In nucleotides, the CDR3 is TGTGCCAGCAGCTTGTGGACTACCGAGACCCAGTACTTC. The chain employs TRBV5-6 and TRBJ2-5; possibly TRBD2 for D (6 bases). Germline assignment: CDR1 SGHDT and CDR2 YYEEEE. This CDR3 contains 13 residues. The V gene lost 1 base and the J gene lost 5 bases, with 9 bases spanning the gap.

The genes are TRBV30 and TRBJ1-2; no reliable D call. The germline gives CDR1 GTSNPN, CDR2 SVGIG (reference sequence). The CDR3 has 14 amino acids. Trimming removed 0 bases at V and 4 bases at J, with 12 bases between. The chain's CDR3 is CAWSVRYDPYGYTF. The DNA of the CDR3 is TGTGCCTGGAGTGTACGGTACGACCCCTATGGCTACACCTTC.

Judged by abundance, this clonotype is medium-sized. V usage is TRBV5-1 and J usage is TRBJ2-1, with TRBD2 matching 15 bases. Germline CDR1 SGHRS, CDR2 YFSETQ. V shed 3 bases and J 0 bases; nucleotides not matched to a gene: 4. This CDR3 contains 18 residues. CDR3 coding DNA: TGCGCCAGCAGCTCCGGGACTAGCGGGAGGAGCTCCTACAATGAGCAGTTCTTC. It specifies CASSSGTSGRSSYNEQFF.

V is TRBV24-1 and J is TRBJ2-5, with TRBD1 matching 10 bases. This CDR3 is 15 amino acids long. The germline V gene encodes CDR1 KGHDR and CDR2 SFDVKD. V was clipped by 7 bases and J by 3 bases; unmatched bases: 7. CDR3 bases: TGTGCCACCAGCGTACCGGGACAGGGGAAAGAGACCCAGTACTTC. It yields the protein CATSVPGQGKETQYF.

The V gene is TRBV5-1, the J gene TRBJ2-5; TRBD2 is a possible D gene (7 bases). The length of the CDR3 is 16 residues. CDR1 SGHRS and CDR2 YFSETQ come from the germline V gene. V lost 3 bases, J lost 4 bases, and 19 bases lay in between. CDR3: CASSSRPGGTRETQYF. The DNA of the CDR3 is TGCGCCAGCAGCTCCCGGCCGGGGGGCACGCGAGAGACCCAGTACTTC.

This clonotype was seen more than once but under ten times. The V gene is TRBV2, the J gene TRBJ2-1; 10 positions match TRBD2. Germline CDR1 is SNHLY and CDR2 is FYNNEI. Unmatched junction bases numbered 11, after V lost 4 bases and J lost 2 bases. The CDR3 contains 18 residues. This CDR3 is CASSAGAGGPGAYNEQFF. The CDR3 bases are TGTGCCAGCAGTGCCGGAGCGGGAGGGCCAGGGGCCTACAATGAGCAGTTCTTC.

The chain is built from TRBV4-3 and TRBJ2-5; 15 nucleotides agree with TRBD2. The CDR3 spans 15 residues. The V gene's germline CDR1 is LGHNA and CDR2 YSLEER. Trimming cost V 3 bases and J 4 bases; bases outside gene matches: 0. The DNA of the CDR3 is TGCGCCAGCAGCCAGGGACTAGCGGGAGGAGAGACCCAGTACTTC. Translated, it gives CASSQGLAGGETQYF.

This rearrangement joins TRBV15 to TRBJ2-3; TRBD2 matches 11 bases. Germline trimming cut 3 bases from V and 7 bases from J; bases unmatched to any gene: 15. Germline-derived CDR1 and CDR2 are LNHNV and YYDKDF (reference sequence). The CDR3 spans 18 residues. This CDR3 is CATSSGVILAGGGNTQYF. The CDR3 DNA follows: TGTGCCACCAGCAGCGGCGTGATTCTAGCGGGGGGAGGAAATACGCAGTATTTT.

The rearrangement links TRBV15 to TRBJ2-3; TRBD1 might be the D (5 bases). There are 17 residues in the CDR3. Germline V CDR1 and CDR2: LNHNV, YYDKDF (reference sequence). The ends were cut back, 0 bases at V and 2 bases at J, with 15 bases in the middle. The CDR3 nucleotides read TGTGCCACCAGCAGAGATGAAGGGGCACTCCCCACAGATACGCAGTATTTT. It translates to CATSRDEGALPTDTQYF.

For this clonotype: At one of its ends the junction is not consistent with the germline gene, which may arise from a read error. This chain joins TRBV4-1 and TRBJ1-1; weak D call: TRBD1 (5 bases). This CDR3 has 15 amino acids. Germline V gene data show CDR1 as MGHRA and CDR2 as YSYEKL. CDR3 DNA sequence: TGCGCCAGCACCCAAGTTCAGGGTATGAACACTGAAGCTTTCTTT. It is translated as CASTQVQGMNTEAFF.

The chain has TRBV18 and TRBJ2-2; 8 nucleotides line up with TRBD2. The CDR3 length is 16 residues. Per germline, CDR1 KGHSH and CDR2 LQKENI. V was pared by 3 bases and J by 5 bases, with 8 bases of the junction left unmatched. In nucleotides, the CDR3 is TGTGCCAGCTCACCTATACTAGCGGAAGGGACCGGGGAGCTGTTTTTT. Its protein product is CASSPILAEGTGELFF.

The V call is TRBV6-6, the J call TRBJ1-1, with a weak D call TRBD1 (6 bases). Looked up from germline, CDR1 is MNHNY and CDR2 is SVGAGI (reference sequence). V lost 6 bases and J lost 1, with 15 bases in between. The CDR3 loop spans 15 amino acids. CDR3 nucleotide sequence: TGTGCCAGCAGGTCGCCAGGACAGAAGAACACTGAAGCTTTCTTT. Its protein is CASRSPGQKNTEAFF.

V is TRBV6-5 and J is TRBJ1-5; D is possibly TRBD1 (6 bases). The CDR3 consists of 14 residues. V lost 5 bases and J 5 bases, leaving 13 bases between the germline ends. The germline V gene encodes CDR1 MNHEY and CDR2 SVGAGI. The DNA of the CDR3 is TGTGCCAGCAGTCAACGGACAGCCCATCAGCCCCAGCATTTT. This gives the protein CASSQRTAHQPQHF.

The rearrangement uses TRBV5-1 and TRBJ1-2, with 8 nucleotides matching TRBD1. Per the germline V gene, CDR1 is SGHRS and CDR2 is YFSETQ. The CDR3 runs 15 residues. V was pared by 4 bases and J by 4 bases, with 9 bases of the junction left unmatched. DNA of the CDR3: TGCGCCAGCAGCCCAGGACAGGGATATGGCTATGGCTACACCTTC. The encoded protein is CASSPGQGYGYGYTF. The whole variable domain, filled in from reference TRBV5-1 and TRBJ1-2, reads KAGVTQTPRYLIKTRGQQVTLSCSPISGHRSVSWYQQTPGQGLQFLFEYFSETQRNKGNFPGRFSGRQFSNSRSEMNVSTLELGDSALYLCASSPGQGYGYGYTFGSGTRLTVV.

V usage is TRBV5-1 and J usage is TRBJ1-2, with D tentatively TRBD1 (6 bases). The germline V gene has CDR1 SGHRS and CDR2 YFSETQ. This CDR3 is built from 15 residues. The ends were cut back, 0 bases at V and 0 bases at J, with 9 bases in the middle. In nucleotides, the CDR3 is TGCGCCAGCAGCTTGGCCAGGGGATCTAACTATGGCTACACCTTC. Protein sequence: CASSLARGSNYGYTF.

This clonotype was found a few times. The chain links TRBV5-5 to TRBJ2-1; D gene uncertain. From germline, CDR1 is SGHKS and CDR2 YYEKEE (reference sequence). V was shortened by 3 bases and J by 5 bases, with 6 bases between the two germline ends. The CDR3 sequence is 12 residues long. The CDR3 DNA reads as TGTGCCAGCAGCTGGTACCACAATGAGCAGTTCTTC. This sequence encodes CASSWYHNEQFF.